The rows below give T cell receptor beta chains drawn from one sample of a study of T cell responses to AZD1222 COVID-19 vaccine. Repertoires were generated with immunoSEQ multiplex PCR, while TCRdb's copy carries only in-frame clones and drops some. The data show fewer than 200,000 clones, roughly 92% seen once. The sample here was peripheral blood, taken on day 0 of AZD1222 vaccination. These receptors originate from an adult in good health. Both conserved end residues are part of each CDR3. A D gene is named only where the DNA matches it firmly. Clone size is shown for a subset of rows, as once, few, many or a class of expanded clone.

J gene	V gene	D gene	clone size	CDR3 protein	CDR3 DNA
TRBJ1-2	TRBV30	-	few	CAWNRDSGGYTF	TGTGCCTGGAACCGGGACTCAGGTGGCTACACCTTC
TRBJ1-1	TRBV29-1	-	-	CSGSTGINTEAFF	TGCAGCGGCTCGACAGGAATCAACACTGAAGCTTTCTTT
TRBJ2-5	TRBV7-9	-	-	CASGTKWGSTETQYF	TGTGCCAGCGGGACAAAGTGGGGCTCCACAGAGACCCAGTACTTC
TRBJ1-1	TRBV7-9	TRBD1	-	CATQKRGPSNTEAFF	TGTGCCACACAAAAAAGGGGGCCTTCCAACACTGAAGCTTTCTTT
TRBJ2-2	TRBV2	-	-	CASRKGANTGELFF	TGTGCCAGCAGGAAGGGGGCGAACACCGGGGAGCTGTTTTTT
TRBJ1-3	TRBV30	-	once	CAWTLYWDAGNTIYF	TGTGCCTGGACCCTGTACTGGGACGCTGGAAACACCATATATTTT
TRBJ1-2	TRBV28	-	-	CASSSIYGYTF	TGTGCCAGCAGTTCGATCTATGGCTACACCTTC
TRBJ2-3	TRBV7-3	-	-	CASSGGTLPGDTQYF	TGTGCCAGCAGCGGGGGGACTCTTCCCGGGGATACGCAGTATTTT
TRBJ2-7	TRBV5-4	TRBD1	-	CASSLAGQPLREQYF	TGTGCCAGCAGCTTGGCGGGACAGCCGTTGCGAGAGCAGTACTTC
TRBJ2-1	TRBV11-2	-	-	CASSLGGSRFF	TGTGCCAGCAGCTTAGGAGGTAGTCGGTTCTTC
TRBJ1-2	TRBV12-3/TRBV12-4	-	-	CASGARQAGGYTF	TGTGCCAGCGGGGCCCGACAGGCCGGTGGCTACACCTTC
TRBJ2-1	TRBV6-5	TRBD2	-	CASEGLADEQFF	TGTGCCAGCGAGGGACTAGCGGATGAGCAGTTCTTC
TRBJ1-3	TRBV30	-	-	CAWSVSLSGNTIYF	TGTGCCTGGAGTGTCAGCCTCTCTGGAAACACCATATATTTT
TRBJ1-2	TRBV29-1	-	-	CSARNVRANYGYTF	TGCAGCGCCCGAAACGTCCGAGCTAACTATGGCTACACCTTC
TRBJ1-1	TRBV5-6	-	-	CASSLSSGVTEAFF	TGTGCCAGCAGCTTGTCCTCAGGGGTTACTGAAGCTTTCTTT
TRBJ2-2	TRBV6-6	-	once	CASSSITGELFF	TGTGCCAGCAGTTCCATCACCGGGGAGCTGTTTTTT
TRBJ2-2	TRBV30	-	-	CAWMSGLGELFF	TGTGCCTGGATGAGCGGTCTGGGGGAGCTGTTTTTT
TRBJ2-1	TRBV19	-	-	CASSIMGLAMREQFF	TGTGCCAGTAGTATAATGGGGCTAGCGATGCGTGAGCAGTTCTTC
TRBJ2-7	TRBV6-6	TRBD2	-	CASSYQGGGGSYEQYF	TGTGCCAGCAGTTACCAGGGCGGGGGGGGTTCCTACGAGCAGTACTTC
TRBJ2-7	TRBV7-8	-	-	CASSESGGQIPTGQYF	TGTGCCAGCAGCGAATCCGGAGGACAGATTCCTACGGGGCAGTACTTC
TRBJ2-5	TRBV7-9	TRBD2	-	CASVREGGGETQYF	TGTGCCAGCGTCCGGGAGGGGGGAGGAGAGACCCAGTACTTC
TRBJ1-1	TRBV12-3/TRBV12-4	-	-	CASSLGGNTEAFF	TGTGCCAGCAGTTTGGGAGGGAACACTGAAGCTTTCTTT
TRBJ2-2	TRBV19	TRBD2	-	CASTGGGARTGELFF	TGTGCCAGTACCGGCGGGGGGGCGAGAACCGGGGAGCTGTTTTTT
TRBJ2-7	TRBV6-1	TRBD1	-	CASSEDGTGFYEQYF	TGTGCCAGCAGTGAAGACGGGACAGGGTTCTACGAGCAGTACTTC
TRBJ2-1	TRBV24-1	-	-	CATSSPPRTSSYNEQFF	TGTGCCACCAGTTCCCCCCCGCGCACGAGTTCCTACAATGAGCAGTTCTTC